Listed below are T cell receptor beta chains from one sample, sequenced in a study of blood T cell repertoires in COVID-19. The protocol was immunoSEQ multiplex PCR, while the TCRdb copy is restricted to in-frame clones and leaves out a portion. Here the sample spans around 250,000 clones, 88% being singletons. Sequences were obtained from PBMCs or T cells enriched from blood (not recorded which). Source of these receptors: a woman in her 40s with acute COVID-19. The CDR3 runs from the conserved cysteine through the conserved F or W. The order of the fields is V gene, clone size, D gene, J gene, CDR3 DNA, CDR3 protein. The D gene is left open where the match is weak. For some rows the clone size is stated as once, few or many, or as a class when expanded; others skip it.

v_gene: TRBV18
abundance: -
d_gene: TRBD1
j_gene: TRBJ2-2
CDR3nt: TGTGCCAGCGACGACCAGGGGGCGGACACCGGGGAGCTGTTTTTT
CDR3aa: CASDDQGADTGELFF

v_gene: TRBV29-1
abundance: -
d_gene: -
j_gene: TRBJ1-2
CDR3nt: TGCAGCGTTGCAGGGTATGTTGGCTACACCTTC
CDR3aa: CSVAGYVGYTF

v_gene: TRBV27
abundance: -
d_gene: TRBD1
j_gene: TRBJ2-7
CDR3nt: TGTGCCAGCAGGGTAAACCGGGACAGTACTATCGAGCAGTACTTC
CDR3aa: CASRVNRDSTIEQYF

v_gene: TRBV18
abundance: -
d_gene: -
j_gene: TRBJ1-1
CDR3nt: TGTGCCAGCTCGACAGTGGTGAACACTGAAGCTTTCTTT
CDR3aa: CASSTVVNTEAFF

v_gene: TRBV28
abundance: -
d_gene: TRBD2
j_gene: TRBJ2-1
CDR3nt: TGTGCCAGCAGTTTGGCATCTAGCGGGTACTATGAGCAGTTCTTC
CDR3aa: CASSLASSGYYEQFF

v_gene: TRBV2
abundance: once
d_gene: TRBD1
j_gene: TRBJ1-1
CDR3nt: TGTGCCAGCAGTTTCCGGGACAGGGAGACTGAAGCTTTCTTT
CDR3aa: CASSFRDRETEAFF

v_gene: TRBV30
abundance: once
d_gene: TRBD1
j_gene: TRBJ2-7
CDR3nt: TGTGCCTGGAGTCTACAGGGGGTTGAGCAGTACTTC
CDR3aa: CAWSLQGVEQYF

v_gene: TRBV4-1
abundance: few
d_gene: -
j_gene: TRBJ1-3
CDR3nt: TGCGCCAGCAGCCAAGTTCAGTCTTCTGGAAACACCATATATTTT
CDR3aa: CASSQVQSSGNTIYF

v_gene: TRBV4-3
abundance: -
d_gene: TRBD1
j_gene: TRBJ2-3
CDR3nt: TGCGCCAGCAGCCAAACAGGGGCAGATACGCAGTATTTT
CDR3aa: CASSQTGADTQYF

v_gene: TRBV21-1
abundance: -
d_gene: -
j_gene: TRBJ2-3
CDR3nt: TGTGCCAGCAGCAACCTTAGACAGGGGCACACAGATACGCAGTATTTT
CDR3aa: CASSNLRQGHTDTQYF

v_gene: TRBV18
abundance: -
d_gene: TRBD1
j_gene: TRBJ1-2
CDR3nt: TGTGCCAGCTCACCACTTCATGGGGACAGGGACTATGGCTACACCTTC
CDR3aa: CASSPLHGDRDYGYTF

v_gene: TRBV18
abundance: -
d_gene: -
j_gene: TRBJ2-1
CDR3nt: TGTGCCAGCTCACCACTCAGGGGATCGGATGAGCAGTTCTTC
CDR3aa: CASSPLRGSDEQFF

v_gene: TRBV24-1
abundance: -
d_gene: -
j_gene: TRBJ2-3
CDR3nt: TGTGCCACCAGTGATTGGTTGGACACTACGTCTAATCCGGATACGCAGTATTTT
CDR3aa: CATSDWLDTTSNPDTQYF

v_gene: TRBV11-2
abundance: -
d_gene: -
j_gene: TRBJ1-1
CDR3nt: TGTGCCAGCAGCGCCAACAGGAACACTGAAGCTTTCTTT
CDR3aa: CASSANRNTEAFF

v_gene: TRBV5-5
abundance: -
d_gene: -
j_gene: TRBJ2-7
CDR3nt: TGTGCCAGCAGCTTTGAATATTCTCAGTTCTTAGCAAACTACGAGCAGTACTTC
CDR3aa: CASSFEYSQFLANYEQYF

v_gene: TRBV27
abundance: -
d_gene: -
j_gene: TRBJ1-1
CDR3nt: TGTGCCAGCAGTTTTAGTCAATGGGGGGACCTGAACACTGAAGCTTTCTTT
CDR3aa: CASSFSQWGDLNTEAFF

v_gene: TRBV5-8
abundance: -
d_gene: -
j_gene: TRBJ2-3
CDR3nt: TGTGCCAGCAGCTTGGTGGGGAGCGCAGATACGCAGTATTTT
CDR3aa: CASSLVGSADTQYF

v_gene: TRBV18
abundance: -
d_gene: -
j_gene: TRBJ2-7
CDR3nt: TGTGCCAGCTCACCCCGTAGCTCGAGAACCTACGAGCAGTACTTC
CDR3aa: CASSPRSSRTYEQYF

v_gene: TRBV5-1
abundance: -
d_gene: -
j_gene: TRBJ2-3
CDR3nt: TGCGCCAGCAGCTTGGGTCTTTATACGCAGTATTTT
CDR3aa: CASSLGLYTQYF

v_gene: TRBV11-3
abundance: -
d_gene: -
j_gene: TRBJ1-1
CDR3nt: TGTGCCAGCAGCTTAGACGCAAGACGCGGACAGAATATCATGAACACTGAAGCTTTCTTT
CDR3aa: CASSLDARRGQNIMNTEAFF

v_gene: TRBV5-1
abundance: -
d_gene: -
j_gene: TRBJ2-5
CDR3nt: TGCGCCAGCAGCTTGGGAATTGCAGGGGGGGAGACCCAGTACTTC
CDR3aa: CASSLGIAGGETQYF

v_gene: TRBV18
abundance: -
d_gene: -
j_gene: TRBJ1-5
CDR3nt: TGTGCCAGCTCACCGCGTCAGGATCAGCCCCAGCATTTT
CDR3aa: CASSPRQDQPQHF

v_gene: TRBV19
abundance: -
d_gene: -
j_gene: TRBJ1-1
CDR3nt: TGTGCCAGTAGTATGATCTCGAGGAACACTGAAGCTTTCTTT
CDR3aa: CASSMISRNTEAFF

v_gene: TRBV5-4
abundance: -
d_gene: -
j_gene: TRBJ2-1
CDR3nt: TGTGCCAGCAGCTTGCCGGGAAACACGCGTGAGCAGTTCTTC
CDR3aa: CASSLPGNTREQFF

v_gene: TRBV27
abundance: once
d_gene: TRBD1
j_gene: TRBJ1-2
CDR3nt: TGTGCCAGCACCGGACAGGGGGCGGTCTATGGCTACACCTTC
CDR3aa: CASTGQGAVYGYTF

v_gene: TRBV6-1
abundance: -
d_gene: -
j_gene: TRBJ2-7
CDR3nt: TGTGCCAGCAGTGAAGGGTTCCTATACGAGCAGTACTTC
CDR3aa: CASSEGFLYEQYF

v_gene: TRBV28
abundance: -
d_gene: TRBD1
j_gene: TRBJ2-4
CDR3nt: TGTGCCAGCAGTCCCAGGGGGCTAGCCAAAAACATTCAGTACTTC
CDR3aa: CASSPRGLAKNIQYF

v_gene: TRBV7-2
abundance: once
d_gene: TRBD2
j_gene: TRBJ2-1
CDR3nt: TGTGCCAGCAGCCTTTCTAGCGGACCTCACAATGAGCAGTTCTTC
CDR3aa: CASSLSSGPHNEQFF

v_gene: TRBV11-2
abundance: -
d_gene: -
j_gene: TRBJ1-4
CDR3nt: TGTGCCAGCAGCTTAGTACAGGGAGAAGAAAAACTGTTTTTT
CDR3aa: CASSLVQGEEKLFF

v_gene: TRBV12-3/TRBV12-4
abundance: -
d_gene: -
j_gene: TRBJ1-1
CDR3nt: TGTGCCAGCAGTTTACAGGGACTGACTGAAGCTTTCTTT
CDR3aa: CASSLQGLTEAFF

v_gene: TRBV21-1
abundance: -
d_gene: -
j_gene: TRBJ2-1
CDR3nt: TGTGCCAGCAGCAAAGACCGACTAGCGGGTGAGCAGTTCTTC
CDR3aa: CASSKDRLAGEQFF

v_gene: TRBV27
abundance: -
d_gene: -
j_gene: TRBJ2-3
CDR3nt: TGTGCCAGCAGGCGCCGTGGGCCTAGCACAGATACGCAGTATTTT
CDR3aa: CASRRRGPSTDTQYF

v_gene: TRBV19
abundance: once
d_gene: -
j_gene: TRBJ1-1
CDR3nt: TGTGCCAGTAGGAAAGGAGTGAACACTGAAGCTTTCTTT
CDR3aa: CASRKGVNTEAFF

v_gene: TRBV29-1
abundance: -
d_gene: -
j_gene: TRBJ2-2
CDR3nt: TGCAGCGTCCGAGGGAACACCGGGGAGCTGTTTTTT
CDR3aa: CSVRGNTGELFF

v_gene: TRBV11-3
abundance: -
d_gene: -
j_gene: TRBJ2-1
CDR3nt: TGTGCCAGCAGCTTAGGTTATGACGGGAGTTACAATGAGCAGTTCTTC
CDR3aa: CASSLGYDGSYNEQFF

v_gene: TRBV3-1/TRBV3-2
abundance: -
d_gene: -
j_gene: TRBJ1-6
CDR3nt: TGTGCCAGCAGCCAATCCGATTCACCCCTCCACTTT
CDR3aa: CASSQSDSPLHF

v_gene: TRBV5-6
abundance: few
d_gene: -
j_gene: TRBJ1-2
CDR3nt: TGTGCCAGCAGCTTGAGCTTCTATGGCTACACCTTC
CDR3aa: CASSLSFYGYTF

v_gene: TRBV19
abundance: -
d_gene: -
j_gene: TRBJ1-1
CDR3nt: TGTGCCAGTAGCCGCGGGGATGAGGGAGCTTTCTTT
CDR3aa: CASSRGDEGAFF

v_gene: TRBV5-4
abundance: few
d_gene: TRBD1
j_gene: TRBJ1-2
CDR3nt: TGTGCCAGCAGCTTGGGGAGGAAGGGGGCTGGCTATGGCTACACCTTC
CDR3aa: CASSLGRKGAGYGYTF

v_gene: TRBV7-8
abundance: -
d_gene: -
j_gene: TRBJ2-3
CDR3nt: TGTGCCAGCAGCACTTCGACATTTACCACAGATACGCAGTATTTT
CDR3aa: CASSTSTFTTDTQYF

v_gene: TRBV29-1
abundance: -
d_gene: TRBD2
j_gene: TRBJ2-3
CDR3nt: TGCAGCGTTGAGGCTAGCGGGTCAGATACGCAGTATTTT
CDR3aa: CSVEASGSDTQYF

v_gene: TRBV9
abundance: -
d_gene: -
j_gene: TRBJ2-1
CDR3nt: TGTGCCAGCAGCGTAGCGGGAGACAGGGCAGAAGAGCAGTTCTTC
CDR3aa: CASSVAGDRAEEQFF

v_gene: TRBV7-3
abundance: -
d_gene: TRBD2
j_gene: TRBJ2-1
CDR3nt: TGTGCCAGCAGCCCATCTAGCGGGAGGATTGGTGAGCAGTTCTTC
CDR3aa: CASSPSSGRIGEQFF

v_gene: TRBV4-1
abundance: -
d_gene: -
j_gene: TRBJ2-1
CDR3nt: TGCGCCAGCAGCCAAGTCCATCATGAGCAGTTCTTC
CDR3aa: CASSQVHHEQFF